This T cell receptor (beta chain) is drawn from a study of PD-1 blockade in classical Hodgkin lymphoma. Broader study findings: Some patients began nivolumab under 1 year after ASCT. These patients were excluded from later analyses. There remain no defined causes for the repertoire differences, which possibly reflect disease activity or prior therapy. It was among complete responders that baseline diversity resembled that of newly diagnosed patients. Healthy donors reportedly exceeded newly diagnosed patients in baseline TCR diversity.

Every patient experienced relapse after autologous stem cell transplantation, and brentuximab vedotin exposure varied. Researchers used magnetic negative selection to pull out pure CD4+ T cells from thawed PBMCs. The CDR3 extends over 18 amino acids. The junction had 10 bases not matched to a gene; V was cut back by 3 bases and J by 2 bases. Germline V gene data show CDR1 as SNHLY and CDR2 as FYNNEI. Method: immunoSEQ multiplex PCR; TCRdb's copy keeps in-frame clones and lacks some. The sample records about 7,200 clones, 60% to 80% being singletons. Points on this clone: The antigen is not known.

The TCR was taken from a human donor with classical Hodgkin lymphoma. The sequencing here drew on CD4+ T cells from blood, taken at baseline. The V and J genes are TRBV2 and TRBJ1-5, with TRBD1 identical over 10 bases. Here the CDR3 DNA reads TGTGCCAGCAGTGAGACGCGGGCTGGACAGGGGGGCAATCAGCCCCAGCATTTT. It codes for CASSETRAGQGGNQPQHF.